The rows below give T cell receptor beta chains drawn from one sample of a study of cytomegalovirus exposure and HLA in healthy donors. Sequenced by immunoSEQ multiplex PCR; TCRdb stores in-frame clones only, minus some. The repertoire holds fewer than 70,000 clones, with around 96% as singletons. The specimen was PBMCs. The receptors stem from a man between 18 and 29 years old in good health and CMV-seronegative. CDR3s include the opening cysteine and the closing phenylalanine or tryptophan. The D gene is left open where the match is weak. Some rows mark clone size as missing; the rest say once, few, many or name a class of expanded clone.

CDR3 DNA: TGTGCCAGCAGCGTAGCAGGGAACACCGGGGAGCTGTTTTTT; CDR3 protein: CASSVAGNTGELFF; J gene: TRBJ2-2; V gene: TRBV9; clone size: -; D gene: -
CDR3 DNA: TGTGCCAGTAGCCCTGCTCCCTGGACACCTAGCAATCAGCCCCAGCATTTT; CDR3 protein: CASSPAPWTPSNQPQHF; J gene: TRBJ1-5; V gene: TRBV19; clone size: -; D gene: -
CDR3 DNA: TGTGCCAGCAGCTTACCTAAAGGAGGGCAAGAGACCCAGTACTTC; CDR3 protein: CASSLPKGGQETQYF; J gene: TRBJ2-5; V gene: TRBV7-9; clone size: -; D gene: -
CDR3 DNA: TGTGCCAGCAGTGTATTTGGGGGGAACTACGAGCAGTACTTC; CDR3 protein: CASSVFGGNYEQYF; J gene: TRBJ2-7; V gene: TRBV6-1; clone size: -; D gene: -
CDR3 DNA: TGCAGCGTTGGCTTCGGGGTCGGAGAGACCCAGTACTTC; CDR3 protein: CSVGFGVGETQYF; J gene: TRBJ2-5; V gene: TRBV29-1; clone size: -; D gene: -
CDR3 DNA: TGTGCCAGTGTGTGGCGGGAGGGCACAGATACGCAGTATTTT; CDR3 protein: CASVWREGTDTQYF; J gene: TRBJ2-3; V gene: TRBV2; clone size: -; D gene: TRBD2
CDR3 DNA: TGTGCCAGCAGCGTCGGAGGCGAATGGGGGCACGTGGTGACCCAGTACTTC; CDR3 protein: CASSVGGEWGHVVTQYF; J gene: TRBJ2-5; V gene: TRBV9; clone size: -; D gene: -
CDR3 DNA: TGTGCCAGCAGTTACTCGATATCGGGGGAGGAGCAGTTCTTC; CDR3 protein: CASSYSISGEEQFF; J gene: TRBJ2-1; V gene: TRBV6-5; clone size: -; D gene: -
CDR3 DNA: TGTGCCAGTAGTCCCCAGGGGGCAGATGAAAAACTGTTTTTT; CDR3 protein: CASSPQGADEKLFF; J gene: TRBJ1-4; V gene: TRBV19; clone size: few; D gene: TRBD1
CDR3 DNA: TGTGCCAGCAGCCTTTACAGGAATGGAGAGACCCAGTACTTC; CDR3 protein: CASSLYRNGETQYF; J gene: TRBJ2-5; V gene: TRBV6-1; clone size: -; D gene: -
CDR3 DNA: TGTGCCTGGAGTGGGGGACAGGGCGGTGGGGAGCTGTTTTTT; CDR3 protein: CAWSGGQGGGELFF; J gene: TRBJ2-2; V gene: TRBV30; clone size: -; D gene: TRBD1
CDR3 DNA: TGTGCCAGCAGCCCTTTTGTGGACTCTTACAATGAGCAGTTCTTC; CDR3 protein: CASSPFVDSYNEQFF; J gene: TRBJ2-1; V gene: TRBV27; clone size: -; D gene: -
CDR3 DNA: TGTGCCAGTAGCCAACAGTGGCCCATGAACACTGAAGCTTTCTTT; CDR3 protein: CASSQQWPMNTEAFF; J gene: TRBJ1-1; V gene: TRBV19; clone size: -; D gene: -
CDR3 DNA: TGTGCCAGCAGCGTAGGTCCTAACGCTGACTATGGCTACACCTTC; CDR3 protein: CASSVGPNADYGYTF; J gene: TRBJ1-2; V gene: TRBV9; clone size: -; D gene: -
CDR3 DNA: TGTGCCAGCAGTGAATTGCGGGAGGGGGTTGAGCAGTTCTTC; CDR3 protein: CASSELREGVEQFF; J gene: TRBJ2-1; V gene: TRBV2; clone size: -; D gene: TRBD2
CDR3 DNA: TGCGCCAGCAGCTTGAACAGGGGCACAGATACGCAGTATTTT; CDR3 protein: CASSLNRGTDTQYF; J gene: TRBJ2-3; V gene: TRBV5-1; clone size: -; D gene: -
CDR3 DNA: TGTGCCAGCAGTCTACCTGGAGGGCCCCAGCATTTT; CDR3 protein: CASSLPGGPQHF; J gene: TRBJ1-5; V gene: TRBV25-1; clone size: -; D gene: -
CDR3 DNA: TGTGCCAGCAGCTTAGAGCAGGGGGCGGTAGGAGATACGCAGTATTTT; CDR3 protein: CASSLEQGAVGDTQYF; J gene: TRBJ2-3; V gene: TRBV7-9; clone size: -; D gene: TRBD1